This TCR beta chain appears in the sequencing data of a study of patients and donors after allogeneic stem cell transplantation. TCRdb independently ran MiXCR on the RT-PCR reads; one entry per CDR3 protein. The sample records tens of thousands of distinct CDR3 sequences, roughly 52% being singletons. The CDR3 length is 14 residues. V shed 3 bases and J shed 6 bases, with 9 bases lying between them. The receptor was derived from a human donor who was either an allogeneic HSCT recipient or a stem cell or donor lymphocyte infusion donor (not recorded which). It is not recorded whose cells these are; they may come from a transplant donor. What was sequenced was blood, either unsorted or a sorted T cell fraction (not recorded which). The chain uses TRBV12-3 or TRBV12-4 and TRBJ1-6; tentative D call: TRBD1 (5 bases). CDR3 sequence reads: CASSLSQGNSPLHF. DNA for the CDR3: TGTGCCAGCAGTTTGAGTCAGGGTAATTCACCCCTCCACTTT.